These T cell receptor beta chains were read from a single sample in a study of cytomegalovirus exposure and HLA in healthy donors. Produced via immunoSEQ multiplex PCR; TCRdb's table is partial and in-frame only. The repertoire holds 150,000 to 200,000 clones, with roughly 84% as singletons. The sequenced sample consisted of PBMCs. Every receptor here comes from a boy younger than 18 in good health and CMV-seronegative. Each CDR3 is given with its conserved first and last residue. D genes are given only for firm matches. The size field is filled for only some rows; it gives once, few, many or a size class.

clone size	D gene	V gene	J gene	CDR3 DNA	CDR3 protein
NA	TRBD1	TRBV5-1	TRBJ1-1	TGCGCCAGCAGCCCAATAGACAGGGGCTCTCCTGAAGCTTTCTTT	CASSPIDRGSPEAFF
NA	TRBD1	TRBV5-1	TRBJ1-2	TGCGCCAGCAGCTGGGGGGACAGAGGGGGCTACACCTTC	CASSWGDRGGYTF
NA	NA	TRBV9	TRBJ1-1	TGTGCCAGCAGCGTAGGAGCTTTTAGCACTGAAGCTTTCTTT	CASSVGAFSTEAFF
NA	NA	TRBV7-6	TRBJ1-5	TGTGCCAGCAGCTTACGAGGGGGTGGCAATCAGCCCCAGCATTTT	CASSLRGGGNQPQHF
NA	NA	TRBV5-1	TRBJ1-6	TGCGCCAGCTCCCGCCGGTCCGGGACACTCAATTCACCCCTCCACTTT	CASSRRSGTLNSPLHF
few	NA	TRBV2	TRBJ2-7	TGTGCCAGCAGTGAGAGGCGGGGGCTAACCTACGAGCAGTACTTC	CASSERRGLTYEQYF
NA	NA	TRBV7-8	TRBJ2-3	TGTGCCAGCAGCTTACCCGTCCCAGATACGCAGTATTTT	CASSLPVPDTQYF
NA	NA	TRBV28	TRBJ2-7	TGTGCCAGCAGTTTTTCGGGCGAGCAGTACTTC	CASSFSGEQYF
NA	TRBD2	TRBV5-4	TRBJ2-5	TGTGCCAGCAGCTTGTTAGTAGCGGGAGGGGGAGAGACCCAGTACTTC	CASSLLVAGGGETQYF
NA	NA	TRBV7-2	TRBJ2-1	TGTGCCAGCAGCTCTGAGGGGACAAACTCCTACAATGAGCAGTTCTTC	CASSSEGTNSYNEQFF
NA	TRBD1	TRBV19	TRBJ2-7	TGTGCCAGTAGGGGGGACAGGTACGAGCAGTACTTC	CASRGDRYEQYF
NA	TRBD1	TRBV19	TRBJ1-5	TGTGCCAGTCGACCCGGGACAGGGTCGCATCAGCCCCAGCATTTT	CASRPGTGSHQPQHF
NA	NA	TRBV18	TRBJ1-6	TGTGCCAGCTCACCATTCTTCGGGGATGGTAGTAATTCACCCCTCCACTTT	CASSPFFGDGSNSPLHF
NA	TRBD1	TRBV6-1	TRBJ1-2	TGTGCCAGCAGTGAATCCAGGATAAGACCGGGACAGGGGGCTAACTATGGCTACACCTTC	CASSESRIRPGQGANYGYTF
NA	TRBD1	TRBV6-5	TRBJ1-5	TGTGCCAGCAGTAGGGACAGGAGTGAGCCCCAGCATTTT	CASSRDRSEPQHF
NA	TRBD1	TRBV19	TRBJ1-5	TGTGCCAGTAGAGCAGGAGGGGGCAACAATCAGCCCCAGCATTTT	CASRAGGGNNQPQHF
NA	NA	TRBV4-1	TRBJ1-3	TGCGCCAGCAGCGCCCTCGGGAACTATGGAAACACCATATATTTT	CASSALGNYGNTIYF
NA	TRBD1	TRBV5-6	TRBJ1-5	TGTGCCAGCAGCTTGGGGACAGGGGGTGGCAATCAGCCCCAGCATTTT	CASSLGTGGGNQPQHF
few	NA	TRBV10-3	TRBJ2-7	TGTGCCATCAGTGTTGGAGAGACGTACGAGCAGTACTTC	CAISVGETYEQYF
NA	NA	TRBV6-1	TRBJ1-5	TGTGCCAGCAGTGAAAATTGGAGTCAGCCCCAGCATTTT	CASSENWSQPQHF
NA	NA	TRBV14	TRBJ2-3	TGTGCCAGCAGCCAAGAGGGAGCGTTGACAGATACGCAGTATTTT	CASSQEGALTDTQYF
NA	NA	TRBV5-8	TRBJ2-1	TGTGCCAGCAGCCACCTCGGGGGTGAGCAGTTCTTC	CASSHLGGEQFF
NA	NA	TRBV9	TRBJ1-4	TGTGCCAGCAATCGCGGGGATAATGAAAAACTGTTTTTT	CASNRGDNEKLFF
NA	TRBD2	TRBV7-2	TRBJ2-4	TGTGCCAGCAGCCACTTATCCGGGACTAGCGGGGGGGCCAAAAACATTCAGTACTTC	CASSHLSGTSGGAKNIQYF
NA	NA	TRBV7-2	TRBJ1-3	TGTGCCAGCAGCGAAACAGTGTTCTCTGGAAACACCATATATTTT	CASSETVFSGNTIYF
NA	TRBD1	TRBV5-6	TRBJ2-3	TGTGCCAGCAGCTTGGCGGGACAGTATACGCAGTATTTT	CASSLAGQYTQYF
NA	NA	TRBV6-4	TRBJ1-1	TGTGCCAGCAGTGACTCTTTTTTCATGAACACTGAAGCTTTCTTT	CASSDSFFMNTEAFF
NA	TRBD1	TRBV2	TRBJ1-5	TGTGCCAGCGGGCCGACAGGGGGCAATCAGCCCCAGCATTTT	CASGPTGGNQPQHF
NA	TRBD1	TRBV9	TRBJ1-2	TGTGCCAGCAGCGAGGGGGCCGGGCTCTTTGGCTACACCTTC	CASSEGAGLFGYTF
NA	NA	TRBV25-1	TRBJ2-1	TGTGCCAGCATGGCGGTTGGTGAGCAGTTCTTC	CASMAVGEQFF
NA	TRBD1	TRBV6-1	TRBJ2-3	TGTGCCAGCAGCCCAGGGACAGGGAACACAGATACGCAGTATTTT	CASSPGTGNTDTQYF
NA	NA	TRBV15	TRBJ1-1	TGTGCCACCAGCAGAGCCTTTGATGGCGGTGAAGCTTTCTTT	CATSRAFDGGEAFF
NA	NA	TRBV27	TRBJ1-4	TGTGCCAGGGGGCGGAAACTGTTTTTT	CARGRKLFF
NA	TRBD1	TRBV5-1	TRBJ1-2	TGCGCCAGCAGCGCTGGACAGGGTAGGGTCTATGGCTACACCTTC	CASSAGQGRVYGYTF
NA	TRBD1	TRBV5-8	TRBJ1-1	TGTGCCAGCAGCTTGGGGAGGGGGCTGGTCACTGAAGCTTTTTTT	CASSLGRGLVTEAFF
NA	NA	TRBV6-5	TRBJ2-3	TGTGCCAGCAGACAACTACCTACCACCACAGATACGCAGTATTTT	CASRQLPTTTDTQYF
NA	NA	TRBV7-9	TRBJ1-1	TGTGCCAGCAGCTTAGCGGGACACAAAAAGAGGACGGGGAACACTGAAGCTTTCTTT	CASSLAGHKKRTGNTEAFF
NA	TRBD2	TRBV6-5	TRBJ2-7	TGTGCCAGCAGTTCCGGACTAGCGGGGGGCATCGGCAAGCAGTACTTC	CASSSGLAGGIGKQYF
NA	NA	TRBV19	TRBJ2-7	TGTGCCAGTAGTTCGGTGGACGAGCAGTACTTC	CASSSVDEQYF
NA	NA	TRBV28	TRBJ2-7	TGTGCCAGCAGTTCCGTAGGGACACTGTCCTACGAGCAGTACTTC	CASSSVGTLSYEQYF
NA	NA	TRBV27	TRBJ2-1	TGTGCCAGCAGTTTAGAGGGAACCCCCTCCAATGAGCAGTTCTTC	CASSLEGTPSNEQFF
NA	NA	TRBV28	TRBJ1-1	TGTGCCAGCACCGTAGGGGGGGCGAACACTGAAGCTTTCTTT	CASTVGGANTEAFF